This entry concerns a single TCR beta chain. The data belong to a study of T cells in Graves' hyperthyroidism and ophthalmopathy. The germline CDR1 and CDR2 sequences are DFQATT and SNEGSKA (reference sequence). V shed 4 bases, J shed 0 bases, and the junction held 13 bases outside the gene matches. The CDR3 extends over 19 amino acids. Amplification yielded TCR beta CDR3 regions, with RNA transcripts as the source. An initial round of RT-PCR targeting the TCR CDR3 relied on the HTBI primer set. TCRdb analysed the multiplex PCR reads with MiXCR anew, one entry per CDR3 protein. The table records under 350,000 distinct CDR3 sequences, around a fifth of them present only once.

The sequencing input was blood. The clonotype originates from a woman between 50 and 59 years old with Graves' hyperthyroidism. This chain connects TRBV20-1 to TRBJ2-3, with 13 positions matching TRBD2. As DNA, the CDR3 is TGCAGTGCTATTCGGACTAGCGGGAGTCACGAAACTAGCACAGATACGCAGTATTTT. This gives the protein CSAIRTSGSHETSTDTQYF.